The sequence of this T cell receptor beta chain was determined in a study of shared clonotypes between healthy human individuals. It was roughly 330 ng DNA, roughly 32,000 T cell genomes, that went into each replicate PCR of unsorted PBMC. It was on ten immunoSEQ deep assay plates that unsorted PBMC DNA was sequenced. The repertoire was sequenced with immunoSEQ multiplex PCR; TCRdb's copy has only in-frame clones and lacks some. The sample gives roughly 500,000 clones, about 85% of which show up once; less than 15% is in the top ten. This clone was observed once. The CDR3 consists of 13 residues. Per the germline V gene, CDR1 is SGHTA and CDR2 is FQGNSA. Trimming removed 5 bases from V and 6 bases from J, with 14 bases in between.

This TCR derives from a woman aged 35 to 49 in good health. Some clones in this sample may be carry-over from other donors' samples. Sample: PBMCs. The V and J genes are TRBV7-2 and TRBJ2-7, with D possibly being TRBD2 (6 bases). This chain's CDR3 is CASSLTSLGEQYF. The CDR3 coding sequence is TGTGCCAGCAGCCTGACTAGTCTGGGCGAGCAGTACTTC.